This TCR beta chain was found in a study of T cell responses to AZD1222 COVID-19 vaccine. Profiled with immunoSEQ multiplex PCR; TCRdb holds only in-frame clones, not every one. The sample holds roughly 120,000 clones, approximately 85% seen once. The source material was peripheral blood, sampled 28 days after the second AZD1222 dose. This clonotype originated in an adult who received the AZD1222 COVID-19 vaccine.

Here the CDR3 DNA reads TGTGCCAGCAGCTTATTCGGTGGGAATGGCTACACCTTC. This codes for CASSLFGGNGYTF. The rearrangement links TRBV7-2 to TRBJ1-2; the D is unclear. The CDR3 covers 13 residues. V shed 2 bases and J shed 6 bases, with 10 bases lying between them. Germline V gene data show CDR1 as SGHTA and CDR2 as FQGNSA.